These T cell receptor beta chains were read from a single sample in a study of T-cell reconstitution after alpha-beta-depleted transplantation in children. Each CDR3 protein is one row after TCRdb ran MiXCR on the PCR reads. The sample lists about 280,000 distinct CDR3 sequences; roughly 10% were seen once. The sequencing used peripheral blood, collected 180 days after TCRalphabeta/CD19-depleted stem cell transplant. The receptors shown here come from a male patient aged 2-15 years who had a stem cell transplant for chronic granulomatous disease, so the T cells may come from the graft donor. Both conserved end residues are part of each CDR3. A D gene is named only where the DNA matches it firmly. A clone size is listed for some rows: how often the clone was seen (once, few, many), or a class if it is expanded.

TRBJ2-3,TRBV5-1,once,.,11,TGCACCAGCAGCTTTGCAGATACGCAGTATTTT,CTSSFADTQYF
TRBJ2-7,TRBV15,many,.,16,TGTGCCACCAGCAGACCGGTAGGGACGGAGACCTACGAGCAGTACTTC,CATSRPVGTETYEQYF
TRBJ2-7,TRBV30,.,TRBD1,12,TGTGCCTGCCGGACAGGGTCATACGAGCAGTACTTC,CACRTGSYEQYF
TRBJ1-4,TRBV7-2,many,.,13,TGTGCCAGCAGCTTCCGGTTTAATGAAAAACTGTTTTTT,CASSFRFNEKLFF
TRBJ2-5,TRBV12-3/TRBV12-4,many,.,15,TGTGCCAGCAGTTTAGCTTCGCGGGACCATGGGACCCAGTACTTC,CASSLASRDHGTQYF
TRBJ1-4,TRBV7-9,many,.,14,TGTGCCAGCAGCTTAGCGGACAGTAATGAAAAACTGTTTTTT,CASSLADSNEKLFF
TRBJ1-5,TRBV27,many,.,13,TGTGCCAGCAGCGATGTCGGGCGGGGGCCCCAGCATTTT,CASSDVGRGPQHF
TRBJ2-1,TRBV13,many,.,16,TGTGCCAGCAGCTTAACTCAGAACTACCGGGGGAATGAGCAGTTCTTC,CASSLTQNYRGNEQFF
TRBJ2-2,TRBV6-5,.,.,17,TGTGCCAGCAGTTACTCTTCTCGGGCCCCGAACACCGGGGAGCTGTTTTTT,CASSYSSRAPNTGELFF
TRBJ2-1,TRBV4-1,many,.,18,TGCGCCAGCAGCAAAGGAGGGATCGAGAGCGGCCTCTACAATGAGCAGTTCTTC,CASSKGGIESGLYNEQFF
TRBJ2-1,TRBV7-9,.,.,16,TGTGCCAGCATTGGAGGGAGACTTCTCACAACCAATGAGCAGTTCTTC,CASIGGRLLTTNEQFF
TRBJ2-7,TRBV7-2,many,.,14,TGTGCCAGCAGCTATGGGGGTCAGGCTCCTAGCCTGTACTTC,CASSYGGQAPSLYF
TRBJ1-2,TRBV6-5,many,.,15,TGTGCCAGCAGTTACCTGACCACTGGTAGCTCGGGCTACACCTTC,CASSYLTTGSSGYTF
TRBJ2-7,TRBV5-1,many,.,13,TGCGCCAGCAGCACCTCGACCGGACGCGAGCAGTACTTC,CASSTSTGREQYF
TRBJ2-5,TRBV28,many,TRBD2,15,TGTGCCAGCAGTTGGACGGGAGGGCCAAGGGAGACCCAGTACTTC,CASSWTGGPRETQYF
TRBJ2-1,TRBV14,.,TRBD2,16,TGTGCCAGCCAGCCAAGGTTCGGCGGGAGGGCGAATGAGCAGTTCTTC,CASQPRFGGRANEQFF
TRBJ1-4,TRBV29-1,many,TRBD1,15,TGCAGCGTTGAACCCTGGACAGGAACTAATGAAAAACTGTTTTTT,CSVEPWTGTNEKLFF
TRBJ1-1,TRBV27,many,.,14,TGTGCCAGCACTAACCGCCCCCTAGGGGACAAAGCTTTCTTT,CASTNRPLGDKAFF
TRBJ2-1,TRBV9,.,.,17,TGTGCCAGCAGCGTAGGGGGCCAGGGGATTCCCTACAATGAGCAGATCTTC,CASSVGGQGIPYNEQIF
TRBJ2-3,TRBV20-1,many,TRBD1,14,TGCAGTGCTAGAGGGACAGGGACCTTTAATACGCAGTATTTT,CSARGTGTFNTQYF
TRBJ2-7,TRBV29-1,many,TRBD2,15,TGCAGCGTTGTACTAGCGGGAGGTTCTCCCTACGAGCAGTACTTC,CSVVLAGGSPYEQYF
TRBJ1-4,TRBV28,many,.,17,TGTGCCAGCAGTTTAGTTCAGGGCGTTGCAACTAATGAAAAACTGTTTTTT,CASSLVQGVATNEKLFF
TRBJ2-2,TRBV30,many,.,14,TGTGCCTGGAACCAGAGGGGAGGAGCCGGGGAGCTGTTTTTT,CAWNQRGGAGELFF
TRBJ2-7,TRBV12-3/TRBV12-4,many,.,12,TGTGCCAGCACCAAAGGACTTTACGAGCAGTACTTC,CASTKGLYEQYF
TRBJ1-5,TRBV20-1,many,TRBD1,13,TGCAGTGCTAGGGATCCCAGGGGGCAGCCCCAGCATTTT,CSARDPRGQPQHF
TRBJ2-2,TRBV5-1,many,TRBD2,13,TGCGCCAGCAGCACCGGGAGGGCCGGGGAGCTGTTTTTT,CASSTGRAGELFF
TRBJ2-7,TRBV5-5,.,TRBD2,16,TGTGCCAGCAGCTTAACTAGCGGGAGAACCCCGTATGAGCAGTACTTC,CASSLTSGRTPYEQYF
TRBJ2-7,TRBV3-1,few,.,14,TGTGCCAGCAGCCAGGGGGTCGGTTACTACGAGCAGTACTTC,CASSQGVGYYEQYF
TRBJ2-3,TRBV6-2/TRBV6-3,.,.,13,TGTGCCAGCAGTCTTTCTCGGGCTACTACGCAGTATTTT,CASSLSRATTQYF
TRBJ1-4,TRBV12-3/TRBV12-4,many,.,12,TGTGCCAGCACCGGGGGAGGGGAAAAACTGTTTTTT,CASTGGGEKLFF
TRBJ1-4,TRBV5-1,many,.,15,TGCGCCAGCAGGCCGGGGGATACTATTAATGAAAAACTGTTTTTT,CASRPGDTINEKLFF
TRBJ2-7,TRBV29-1,.,TRBD2,20,TGCAGCGTTGAAGATCTAAGGACCCGGGCCGGGCGGGAGGGTTACTACGAGCAGTACTTC,CSVEDLRTRAGREGYYEQYF
TRBJ1-1,TRBV20-1,many,TRBD1,13,TGCAGGGGTCAGGGGGAAGGGTACACTGAAGCTTTCTTT,CRGQGEGYTEAFF
TRBJ2-7,TRBV5-5,many,.,16,TGTGCCAGCAGCTTGGAGGACAGACTCCCTGGGTACGAGCAGTACTTC,CASSLEDRLPGYEQYF
TRBJ2-7,TRBV6-2/TRBV6-3,few,TRBD1,14,TGTGCCAGCAGTGCCCGACAGGGGGCCTACGAGCAGTACTTC,CASSARQGAYEQYF
TRBJ2-3,TRBV9,many,TRBD1,14,TGTGCCAGCAGCGCGGACAGGGGAACAGATACGCAGTATTTT,CASSADRGTDTQYF
TRBJ1-3,TRBV10-3,many,.,14,TGTGCCATCAGTGGGGGGAGCTCTGGAAACACCATATATTTT,CAISGGSSGNTIYF
TRBJ1-2,TRBV14,many,.,16,TGTGCCAGCAGCCAACGGGGCGGGCAGAACAACTATGGCTACACCTTC,CASSQRGGQNNYGYTF
TRBJ2-7,TRBV7-2,many,.,13,TGTGCCAGCAGCTTAGCGGGGCAGTACGAGCAGTACTTC,CASSLAGQYEQYF
TRBJ2-2,TRBV28,many,TRBD1,17,TGTGCCAGCAGTCGCCGGGACAGGGCCTCGAACACCGGGGAGCTGTTTTTT,CASSRRDRASNTGELFF
TRBJ1-2,TRBV28,many,TRBD1,16,TGTGCCAGCAGTGTCCACTCGACAGGGAATAACTATGGCTACACCTTC,CASSVHSTGNNYGYTF
TRBJ1-5,TRBV5-6,many,.,14,TGTGCCAGCAGCTTGGGTATCAGCAATCAGCCCCAGCATTTT,CASSLGISNQPQHF
TRBJ2-7,TRBV4-1,many,TRBD2,17,TGCGCCAGCAGCCAAGGAGGCTTCGGGACTAGCCTGTACGAGCAGTACTTC,CASSQGGFGTSLYEQYF
TRBJ1-5,TRBV12-3/TRBV12-4,many,TRBD1,14,TGTGCCAGCAGCGTGACAGGGGGCAATCAGCCCCAGCATTTT,CASSVTGGNQPQHF
TRBJ2-1,TRBV6-5,few,TRBD2,15,TGTGCCAGCAGTTCCCCTAGCGGGAGCGAGGATGAGCAGTTCTTC,CASSSPSGSEDEQFF
TRBJ2-6,TRBV2,.,TRBD1,17,TGTGCCAGCAGACCGGGACAGGGGTCCTCTGGGGCCAACGTCCTGACTTTC,CASRPGQGSSGANVLTF
TRBJ1-1,TRBV20-1,many,.,14,TGCAGTGCTAGAGCGGAAGGGACGAACACTGAAGCTTTCTTT,CSARAEGTNTEAFF
TRBJ2-3,TRBV10-3,many,.,14,TGTGCCATCAGTGACGTTGTTCGCACAGATACGCAGTATTTT,CAISDVVRTDTQYF
TRBJ2-7,TRBV12-3/TRBV12-4,many,.,11,TGTGCCAGCAGTTATAACTACGAGCAGTACTTC,CASSYNYEQYF
TRBJ2-7,TRBV5-5,many,.,13,TGTGCCAGCAGCTTGAGGTCGGCTTACGAGCAGTACTTC,CASSLRSAYEQYF
TRBJ2-7,TRBV28,many,.,15,TGTGCCAGCAGATTGGGAGGACACAATTCCTACGAGCAGTACTTC,CASRLGGHNSYEQYF
TRBJ2-7,TRBV7-2,many,TRBD2,14,TGTGCCAGCAGTCTAGCGGGAGTCGACTACGAGCAGTACTTC,CASSLAGVDYEQYF
TRBJ2-2,TRBV30,many,TRBD1,16,TGTGCCTGGAGTCCCCCGGGACAGGGGTACACCGGGGAGCTGTTTTTT,CAWSPPGQGYTGELFF
TRBJ2-1,TRBV20-1,many,TRBD1,14,TGCAGTGCTCCCGGGACAGGGGGCCACAATGAGCAGTTCTTC,CSAPGTGGHNEQFF